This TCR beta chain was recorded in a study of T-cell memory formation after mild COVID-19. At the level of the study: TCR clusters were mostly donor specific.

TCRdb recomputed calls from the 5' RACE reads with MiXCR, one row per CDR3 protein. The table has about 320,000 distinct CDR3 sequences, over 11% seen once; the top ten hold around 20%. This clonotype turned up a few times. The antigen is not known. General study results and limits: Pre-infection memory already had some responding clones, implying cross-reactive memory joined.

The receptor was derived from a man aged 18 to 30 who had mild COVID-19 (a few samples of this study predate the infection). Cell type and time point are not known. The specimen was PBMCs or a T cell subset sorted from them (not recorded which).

The CDR3 reads CATTGSLAKNIQYF. CDR3 sequence (DNA): TGTGCCACGACAGGTTCACTAGCCAAAAACATTCAGTACTTC. This chain links TRBV10-3 with TRBJ2-4; a possible D gene is TRBD1 (6 bases). The V end was cut by 10 bases, the J end by 0 bases, with 13 bases between. The CDR3 is 14 residues long. Per germline, CDR1 ENHRY and CDR2 SYGVKD.